These 9 T cell receptor beta chains were all obtained from the same sample, sequenced in a study of blood T cells in healthy people across ages. Alongside a J-beta primer mix, a sample-barcoded 5' primer served in a second PCR lasting roughly 7 to 11 cycles. TCRdb re-analysed the 5' RACE reads in MiXCR, keeping a single row per CDR3 protein. The sample records 1,100,000 or so distinct CDR3 sequences, around 45% being singletons. The sample taken for sequencing was blood. The receptors stem from a woman in her fifties or sixties in good health.

The J gene is TRBJ2-3, the V gene TRBV7-8; the D gene is possibly TRBD2 (6 bases). CDR3 length equals 17 residues. Germline V gene data show CDR1 as SGHVS and CDR2 as FQNEAQ. V lost 5 bases, J lost 2 bases, and 20 bases lay in between. The CDR3 DNA reads TGTGCCAGCAGCCCTCTGGAGGGGCGAGGGGACACAGATACGCAGTATTTT. Protein product: CASSPLEGRGDTDTQYF.

This clonotype came up a few times. The chain employs TRBV4-1 and TRBJ2-3; no firm D call. V lost 0 bases, J lost 6 bases, and 4 bases lay in between. The CDR3 spans 12 residues. Germline V gene data show CDR1 as MGHRA and CDR2 as YSYEKL. CDR3 nucleotides: TGCGCCAGCAGCCAAGATGGGGATACGCAGTATTTT. Amino acid sequence: CASSQDGDTQYF.

For the CDR3, the DNA is TGTGCCAGCAGCTTGACTAGCGGCGACAATGAGCAGTTCTTC. Translation: CASSLTSGDNEQFF. This chain connects TRBV7-9 to TRBJ2-1, with TRBD2 matching 9 bases. This CDR3 has 14 residues. CDR1 is SEHNR, CDR2 FQNEAQ, per germline (reference sequence). V lost 3 bases to trimming and J lost 5 bases; unmatched junction nucleotides: 2. Together with reference TRBV7-9 and TRBJ2-1, the CDR3 gives the full variable domain: DTGVSQNPRHKITKRGQNVTFRCDPISEHNRLYWYRQTLGQGPEFLTYFQNEAQLEKSRLLSDRFSAERPKGSFSTLEIQRTEQGDSAMYLCASSLTSGDNEQFFGPGTRLTVL.

This clonotype came up a few times. The chain uses TRBV27 and TRBJ2-7; 13 nucleotides match TRBD2. The CDR3 totals 15 residues. Losses at the gene ends were 10 bases for V and 2 bases for J; bases not matched to a gene: 8. CDR1 MNHEY and CDR2 SMNVEV come from the germline V gene (reference sequence). CDR3 residues: CATKPGTSGAYEQYF. CDR3 nucleotides: TGTGCCACCAAACCGGGGACTAGCGGGGCCTACGAGCAGTACTTC.

The genes are TRBV7-9 and TRBJ2-5; D may be TRBD1 (6 bases). Germline CDR1 is SEHNR and CDR2 is FQNEAQ (reference sequence). CDR3 length: 15 amino acids. The germline V and J ends were trimmed by 3 bases and 1 base, with 12 bases remaining between them. The chain's CDR3 is CASSFRQAPQETQYF. CDR3 nucleotides: TGTGCCAGCAGCTTCCGACAGGCGCCCCAAGAGACCCAGTACTTC.

A note on this clonotype: A read error may be the cause here, since a much bigger clone is one base away. The chain has TRBV12-3 or TRBV12-4 and TRBJ1-6; D possibly corresponds to TRBD1 (6 bases). The CDR3 runs 14 residues. This chain's CDR3 is CASSFGRGGSPPHF. For the CDR3, the DNA is TGTGCCAGCAGTTTCGGCAGGGGAGGGTCACCCCCCCACTTT.

The rearrangement links TRBV9 to TRBJ2-7, with TRBD2 matching 7 bases. CDR1 SGDLS and CDR2 YYNGEE come from the germline V gene. The CDR3 totals 15 residues. V dropped 0 bases and J dropped 10; count of bases not matched to a gene: 13. The CDR3 loop is CASSVARGLGEIQYF. The CDR3 DNA reads TGTGCCAGCAGCGTAGCGCGGGGGTTAGGAGAGATCCAGTACTTC.

This clonotype has more than one count but fewer than ten. V gene TRBV6-5 combines with J gene TRBJ2-3; possibly TRBD2 for D (6 bases). The CDR3 contains 14 residues. V was trimmed by 6 bases and J by 0 bases, leaving 10 bases between them. Germline V CDR1 and CDR2: MNHEY, SVGAGI. The CDR3 protein is CASRLATSTDTQYF. CDR3 sequence (DNA): TGTGCCAGCAGACTAGCAACTAGCACAGATACGCAGTATTTT.

The rearrangement links TRBV6-1 to TRBJ2-1; possible D gene TRBD2, 5 bases. Germline loops: CDR1 MNHNS, CDR2 SASEGT. V was trimmed by 7 bases and J by 3 bases, leaving 13 bases between them. This CDR3 is built from 14 residues. The CDR3 DNA sequence: TGTGCCAGCACCGATGGCGCGGGCTACAATGAGCAGTTCTTC. It yields the protein CASTDGAGYNEQFF.